This is a list of T cell receptor beta chains from one sample in a study of T cells expressing NK-cell markers. Reprocessing the 5' RACE reads, TCRdb reports a single entry for every CDR3 protein and omits DNA. This sample's clone table lists roughly 390,000 distinct CDR3 sequences. The sample consisted of blood T cells: a sorted CD56 or NKG2C T cell subset, CD4+ or CD8+ T cells, or bulk PBMC T cells (not recorded which). These TCRs come from a woman aged 45-60 years in good health. Each CDR3 is given with its conserved first and last residue.

CDR3	V	J
CASSLARQPTGELFF	TRBV12-3/TRBV12-4	TRBJ2-2
CSARAGALYEQYF	TRBV29-1	TRBJ2-7
CASSHRTVYNEQFF	TRBV14	TRBJ2-1
CATSRDIRVGGEQFF	TRBV15	TRBJ2-1
CASSEKPGLAGGGQETQYF	TRBV6-1	TRBJ2-5
CATSDRASRVGYTF	TRBV24-1	TRBJ1-2
CSARRAKQQPYEQYF	TRBV20-1	TRBJ2-7
CASSRQGQGSSPLHF	TRBV6-1	TRBJ1-6
CASKVREGTYNEQFF	TRBV2	TRBJ2-1
CATSRDRGKDSKNIQYF	TRBV15	TRBJ2-4
CASSQGNGMGAYEQYF	TRBV4-2	TRBJ2-7
CASSKRGDNEQFF	TRBV19	TRBJ2-1
CSALGTSTQTQYF	TRBV20-1	TRBJ2-5
CASSQELARVLEQFF	TRBV3-1	TRBJ2-1
CASSRTLGLAGVGEQYF	TRBV7-9	TRBJ2-7
CATSLRGFGYSPDTDTQYF	TRBV24-1	TRBJ2-3
CASRVSGYQETQYF	TRBV2	TRBJ2-5
CASSETAAYYTEAFF	TRBV2	TRBJ1-1
CASKDRGYEQYF	TRBV28	TRBJ2-7
CASSITSGAETQYF	TRBV27	TRBJ2-5
CSARSGQTGPTDTQYF	TRBV20-1	TRBJ2-3
CASSQGVLGQPHEKLFF	TRBV14	TRBJ1-4
CASRAGMNTEAFF	TRBV10-1	TRBJ1-1
CASSFPSKAGGVSGETQYF	TRBV7-2	TRBJ2-5